This section outlines one T cell receptor (beta chain) sequence together with its context. The antigen it binds to is not known. Per-base quality was not reported, and no clone a single base away is much larger than it. The record originates from a study of blood T cell repertoires in COVID-19 (dated by TCRdb to about 2020). General notes on the study: Samples covering the acute and convalescent phases of COVID-19 were provided by collaborators in the United States, Italy and Spain. The prospective study material was composed of cDNA or gDNA derived from T cells, B-cell-depleted T cells, or PBMCs. Subjects who had been exposed to COVID-19, were actively infected with it, or had recovered from it provided the deeply sampled blood TCRbeta repertoires that made up the dataset. The repertoires were released in a freely available public database meant as a resource for research on the immune response to SARS-CoV-2. The samples were drawn from two sources: the first 160 participants of the ongoing ImmuneRACE study, and 1,000 to 1,500 subjects contributed by 6 global collaborators. Nearly every sample came with metadata listing a de-identified subject ID, COVID-19 status, age in years and sex. Where HLA class I and class II types were available, the types were taken from metadata supplied by the sample provider, not from assay-based typing. What the work shows at the level of the full study, not this receptor alone: Clinical and demographic metadata were provided uncurated, with the amount varying by source and participant.

Samples from volunteer blood donors who had recovered from COVID-19 were contributed by a second Seattle source. Each collaborating institution followed its own protocols to collect whole blood in K2EDTA tubes. For TCRbeta analysis, collaborators shipped samples in one of three forms: frozen whole blood, isolated PBMCs, or DNA extracted from either of those sample types. The immunoSEQ Assay, a bias-controlled multiplex PCR, was used to amplify TCRbeta CDR3 regions from genomic DNA. For the original study's pipeline: Nucleated cell counts per sample were estimated from amplification of reference gene primers within the assay. To quantify the absolute abundance of each unique TCRbeta CDR3 rearrangement, sequence reads were collapsed and filtered. Productive Simpson clonality was computed per sample as the square root of Simpson's diversity index over productive rearrangements. Here the immuneACCESS table is served through TCRdb, limited to in-frame sequences with V and J called. Missing clones are a known gap in these copies; in checked studies unresolved V genes cover under half, and the rest lacks a known reason. V and J calls and clone size are those listed in that table; D and trimming were worked out from the DNA. Recorded for this sample are around 320,000 clones; 88% of them occurred a single time. The ten top clones hold about 7% of the sample.

The CDR3 sequence holds 14 residues, the cysteine and phenylalanine included. The read is trimmed to its CDR3 DNA, 42 bases read in frame from base 1. V and J are trimmed by 7 bases and 5 bases, and the gene matches miss 10 bases of the junction. Taken from the germline V gene, the CDR1 and CDR2 loops are SGHDT and YYEEEE. This sequence uses TRBV5-6 and TRBJ1-1, with 8 middle bases fitting TRBD1. The material sequenced was peripheral blood. The clonotype was recovered from a woman younger than 45 who had recovered from COVID-19. The CDR3: CASARNRGETEAFF. The sequenced DNA is TGTGCCAGCGCGAGGAACAGGGGGGAAACTGAAGCTTTCTTT.